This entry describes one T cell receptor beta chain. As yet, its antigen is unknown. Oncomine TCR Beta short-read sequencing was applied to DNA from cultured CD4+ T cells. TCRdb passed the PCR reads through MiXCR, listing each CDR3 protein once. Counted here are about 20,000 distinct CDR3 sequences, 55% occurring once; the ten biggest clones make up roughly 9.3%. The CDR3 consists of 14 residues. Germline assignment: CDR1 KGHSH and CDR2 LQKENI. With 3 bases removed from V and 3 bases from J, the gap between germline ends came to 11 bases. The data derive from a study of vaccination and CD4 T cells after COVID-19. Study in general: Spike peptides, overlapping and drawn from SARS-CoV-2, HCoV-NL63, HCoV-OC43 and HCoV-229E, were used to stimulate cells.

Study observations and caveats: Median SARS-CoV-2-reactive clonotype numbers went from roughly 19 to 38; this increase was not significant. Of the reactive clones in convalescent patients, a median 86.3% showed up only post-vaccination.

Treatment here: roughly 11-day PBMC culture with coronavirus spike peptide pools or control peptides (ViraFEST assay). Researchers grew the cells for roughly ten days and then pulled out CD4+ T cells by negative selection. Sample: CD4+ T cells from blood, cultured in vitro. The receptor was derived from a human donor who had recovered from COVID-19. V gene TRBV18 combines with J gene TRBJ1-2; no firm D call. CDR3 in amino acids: CASSPVGVDYGYTF. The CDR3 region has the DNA TGTGCCAGCTCACCCGTCGGGGTAGACTATGGCTACACCTTC.